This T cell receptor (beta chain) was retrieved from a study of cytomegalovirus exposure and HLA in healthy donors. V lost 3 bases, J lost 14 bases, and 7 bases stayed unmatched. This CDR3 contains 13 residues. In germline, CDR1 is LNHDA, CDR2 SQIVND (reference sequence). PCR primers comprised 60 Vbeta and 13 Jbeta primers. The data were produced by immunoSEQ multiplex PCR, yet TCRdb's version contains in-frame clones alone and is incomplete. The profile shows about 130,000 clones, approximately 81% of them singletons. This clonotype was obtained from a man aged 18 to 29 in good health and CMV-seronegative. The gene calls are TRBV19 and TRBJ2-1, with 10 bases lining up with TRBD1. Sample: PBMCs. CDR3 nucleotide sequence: TGTGCCAGTAGTATCTTAGGGACAGGGGTTGAGTTCTTC. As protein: CASSILGTGVEFF.